This is a list of T cell receptor beta chains from one sample in a study of T-cell reconstitution after alpha-beta-depleted transplantation in children. TCRdb ran MiXCR on the PCR reads and lists one entry per CDR3 protein. The data contain about 980,000 distinct CDR3 sequences, under 30% of them singletons. The specimen comprised PBMCs, mostly from graft donor cells, sampled 360 days after TCRalphabeta/CD19-depleted stem cell transplant. These receptors came from a boy less than two years old who had a stem cell transplant for SCID, so the T cells may come from the graft donor. CDR3s include the opening cysteine and the closing phenylalanine or tryptophan. The D gene is left open where the match is weak. Part of the rows lack a size; the others show once, few, many or a class for expanded clones.

size	J	D	V	DNA	CDR3
few	TRBJ2-1	-	TRBV12-3/TRBV12-4	TGTGCCAGCAGTCCCGGGACCGATCCTCGATATGAGCAGTTCTTC	CASSPGTDPRYEQFF
-	TRBJ2-7	TRBD2	TRBV2	TGTGCCAGCAGTGAAGCGCATCTAGCGGGGGAGCCCTACGAGCAGTACTTC	CASSEAHLAGEPYEQYF
-	TRBJ2-7	-	TRBV5-1	TGCGCCAGCAGCTTGGCAGGGAAGCACTACGAGCAGTACTTC	CASSLAGKHYEQYF
few	TRBJ1-1	TRBD1	TRBV12-3/TRBV12-4	TGTGCCAGCAGCACACCAACAGGGGTTCACACTGAAGCTTTCTTT	CASSTPTGVHTEAFF
-	TRBJ2-2	-	TRBV7-9	TGTGCCAGCAGCCCTTTCGCCACCGGGGAGCTGTTTTTT	CASSPFATGELFF
-	TRBJ2-2	TRBD2	TRBV4-2	TGTGCCAGCAGCCAAGAGGCTAGCGGGACCGGGGAGCTGTTTTTT	CASSQEASGTGELFF
-	TRBJ2-2	-	TRBV5-1	TGCGCCAGCAGCACCACCGAGATTACCGGGGAGCTGTTTTTT	CASSTTEITGELFF
few	TRBJ1-1	-	TRBV12-3/TRBV12-4	TGTGCCAGCAGTTCTAAGTGGGGGACCTGGAACACTGAAGCTTTCTTT	CASSSKWGTWNTEAFF
few	TRBJ1-5	TRBD1	TRBV20-1	TGCAGTGCTAGAGCACTGGGAGGGGGCAGGGGGAATCAGCCCCAGCATTTT	CSARALGGGRGNQPQHF
-	TRBJ2-5	TRBD1	TRBV2	TGTGCCAGCAGTGAAGGGGAAGGGACAGGGAAAGAGACCCAGTACTTC	CASSEGEGTGKETQYF